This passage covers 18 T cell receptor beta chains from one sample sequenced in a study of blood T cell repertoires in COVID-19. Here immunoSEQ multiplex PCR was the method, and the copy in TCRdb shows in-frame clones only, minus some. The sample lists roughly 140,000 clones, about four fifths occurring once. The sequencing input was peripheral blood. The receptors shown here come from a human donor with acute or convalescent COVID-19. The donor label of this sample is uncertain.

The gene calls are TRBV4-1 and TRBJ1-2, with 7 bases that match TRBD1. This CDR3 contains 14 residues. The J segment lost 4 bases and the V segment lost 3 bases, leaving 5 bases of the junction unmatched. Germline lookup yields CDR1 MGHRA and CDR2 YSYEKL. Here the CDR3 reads CASSHPDRAYGYTF. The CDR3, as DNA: TGCGCCAGCAGCCACCCCGACAGGGCCTATGGCTACACCTTC.

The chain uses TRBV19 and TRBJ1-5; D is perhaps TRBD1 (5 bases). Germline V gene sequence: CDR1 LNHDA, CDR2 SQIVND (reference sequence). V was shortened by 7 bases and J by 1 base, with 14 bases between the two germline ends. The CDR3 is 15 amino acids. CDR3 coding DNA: TGTGCCAGTAAAAAGGGGAAGGACAGCAATCAGCCCCAGCATTTT. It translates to CASKKGKDSNQPQHF.

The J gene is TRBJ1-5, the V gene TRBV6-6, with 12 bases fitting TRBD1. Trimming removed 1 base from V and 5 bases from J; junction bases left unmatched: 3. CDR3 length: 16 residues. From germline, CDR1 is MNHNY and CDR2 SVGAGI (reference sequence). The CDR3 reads CASSYWDRGPDQPQHF. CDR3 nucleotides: TGTGCCAGCAGTTACTGGGACAGGGGGCCGGATCAGCCCCAGCATTTT.

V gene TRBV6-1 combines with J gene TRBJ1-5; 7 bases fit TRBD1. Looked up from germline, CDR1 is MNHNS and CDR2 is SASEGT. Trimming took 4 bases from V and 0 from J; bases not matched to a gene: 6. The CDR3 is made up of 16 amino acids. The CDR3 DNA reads TGTGCCAGCAGTGCGGACAGGTTTCCTAGCAATCAGCCCCAGCATTTT. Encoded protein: CASSADRFPSNQPQHF.

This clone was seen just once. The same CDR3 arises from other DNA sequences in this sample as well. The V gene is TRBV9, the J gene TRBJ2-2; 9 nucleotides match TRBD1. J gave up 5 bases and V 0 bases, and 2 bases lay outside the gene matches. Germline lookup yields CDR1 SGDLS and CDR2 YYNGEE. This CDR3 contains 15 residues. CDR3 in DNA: TGTGCCAGCAGCGTAGGGGGACAGGGTACCGGGGAGCTGTTTTTT. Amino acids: CASSVGGQGTGELFF.

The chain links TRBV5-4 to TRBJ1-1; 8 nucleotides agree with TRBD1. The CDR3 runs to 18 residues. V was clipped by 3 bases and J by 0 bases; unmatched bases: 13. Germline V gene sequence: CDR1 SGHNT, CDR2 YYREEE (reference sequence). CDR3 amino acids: CASSSLGQGLYVNTEAFF. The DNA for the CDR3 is TGTGCCAGCAGCTCCCTCGGACAGGGATTGTACGTGAACACTGAAGCTTTCTTT.

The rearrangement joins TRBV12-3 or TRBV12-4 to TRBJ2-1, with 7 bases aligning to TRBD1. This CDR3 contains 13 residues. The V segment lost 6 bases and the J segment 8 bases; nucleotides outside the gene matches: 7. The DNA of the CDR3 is TGTGCCAGCAGCCGGACAGGCATCGATGAGCAGTTCTTC. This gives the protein CASSRTGIDEQFF.

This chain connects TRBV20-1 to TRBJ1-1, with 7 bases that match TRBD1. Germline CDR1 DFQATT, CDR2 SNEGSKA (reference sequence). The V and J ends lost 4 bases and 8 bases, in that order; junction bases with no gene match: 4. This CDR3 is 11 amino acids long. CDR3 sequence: CSATGQDEAFF. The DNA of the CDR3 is TGCAGTGCTACAGGACAGGACGAAGCTTTCTTT.

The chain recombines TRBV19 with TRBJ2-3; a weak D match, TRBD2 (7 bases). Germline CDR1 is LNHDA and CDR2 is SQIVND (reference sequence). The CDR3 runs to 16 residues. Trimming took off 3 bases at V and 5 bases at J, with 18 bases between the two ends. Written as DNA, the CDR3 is TGTGCCAGTAGTATGGGCGGAGGGGGGGCCAAAGATACGCAGTATTTT. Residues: CASSMGGGGAKDTQYF.

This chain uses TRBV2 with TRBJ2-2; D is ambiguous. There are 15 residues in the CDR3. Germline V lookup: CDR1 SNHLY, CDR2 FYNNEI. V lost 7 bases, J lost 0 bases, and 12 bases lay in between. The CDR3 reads CASTRNFSNTGELFF. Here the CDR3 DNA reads TGTGCCAGCACACGTAACTTTTCGAACACCGGGGAGCTGTTTTTT.

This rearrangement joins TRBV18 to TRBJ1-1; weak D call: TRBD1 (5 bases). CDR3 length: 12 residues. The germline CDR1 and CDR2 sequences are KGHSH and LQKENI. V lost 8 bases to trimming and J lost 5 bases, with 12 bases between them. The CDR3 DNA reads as TGTGCCAGCCTCGGGACTCCTACTGAAGCTTTCTTT. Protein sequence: CASLGTPTEAFF.

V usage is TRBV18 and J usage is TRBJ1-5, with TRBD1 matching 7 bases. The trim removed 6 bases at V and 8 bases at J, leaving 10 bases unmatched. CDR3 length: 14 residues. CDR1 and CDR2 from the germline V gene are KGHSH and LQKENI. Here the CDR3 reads CASSQQGPVEPQHF. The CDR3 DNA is TGTGCCAGCTCTCAACAGGGGCCCGTTGAGCCCCAGCATTTT. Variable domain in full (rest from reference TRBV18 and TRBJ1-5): NAGVMQNPRHLVRRRGQEARLRCSPMKGHSHVYWYRQLPEEGLKFMVYLQKENIIDESGMPKERFSAEFPKEGPSILRIQQVVRGDSAAYFCASSQQGPVEPQHFGDGTRLSIL.

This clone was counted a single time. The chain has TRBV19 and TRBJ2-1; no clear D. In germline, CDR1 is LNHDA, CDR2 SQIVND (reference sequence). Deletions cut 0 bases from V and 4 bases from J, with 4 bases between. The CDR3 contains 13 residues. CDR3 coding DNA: TGTGCCAGTAGTATAGACGGTTACAATGAGCAGTTCTTC. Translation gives CASSIDGYNEQFF. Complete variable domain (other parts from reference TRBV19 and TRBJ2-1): DGGITQSPKYLFRKEGQNVTLSCEQNLNHDAMYWYRQDPGQGLRLIYYSQIVNDFQKGDIAEGYSVSREKKESFPLTVTSAQKNPTAFYLCASSIDGYNEQFFGPGTRLTVL.

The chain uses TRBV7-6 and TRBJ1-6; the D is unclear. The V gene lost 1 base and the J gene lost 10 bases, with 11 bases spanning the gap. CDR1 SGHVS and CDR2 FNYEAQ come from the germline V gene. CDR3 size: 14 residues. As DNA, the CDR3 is TGTGCCAGCAGCTTAGAAGTGGCCCCCTCACCCCTCCACTTT. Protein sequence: CASSLEVAPSPLHF.

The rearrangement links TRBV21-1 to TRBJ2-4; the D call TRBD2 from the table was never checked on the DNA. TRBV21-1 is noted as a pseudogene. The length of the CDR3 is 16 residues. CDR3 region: CASTARDPLTKNIQYF. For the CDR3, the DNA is TGTGCCAGCACCGCGAGGGATCCGCTAACCAAAAACATTCAGTACTTC.

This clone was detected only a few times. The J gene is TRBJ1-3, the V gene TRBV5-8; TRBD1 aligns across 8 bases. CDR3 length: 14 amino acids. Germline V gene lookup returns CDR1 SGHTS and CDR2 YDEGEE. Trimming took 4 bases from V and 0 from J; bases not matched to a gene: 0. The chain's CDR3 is CASSTGGSGNTIYF. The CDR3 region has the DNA TGTGCCAGCAGCACAGGGGGCTCTGGAAACACCATATATTTT.

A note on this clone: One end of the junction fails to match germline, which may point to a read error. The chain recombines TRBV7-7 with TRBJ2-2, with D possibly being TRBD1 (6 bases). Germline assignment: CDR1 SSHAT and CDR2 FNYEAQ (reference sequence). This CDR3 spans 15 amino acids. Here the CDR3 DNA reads TGTGCTAGCAGCCGCAGGGGAAGGGGGACCGGGGAGCTGTTTTTT. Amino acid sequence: CASSRRGRGTGELFF.

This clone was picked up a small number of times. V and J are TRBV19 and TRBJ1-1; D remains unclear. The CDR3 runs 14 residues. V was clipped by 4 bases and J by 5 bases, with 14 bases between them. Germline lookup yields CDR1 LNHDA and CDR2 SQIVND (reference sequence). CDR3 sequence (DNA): TGTGCCAGTAGTACCCCGGGGTTAGGAACTGAAGCTTTCTTT. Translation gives CASSTPGLGTEAFF.